This T cell receptor beta chain was observed in a study of CD8+CD57+ T cells in acquired aplastic anemia. Study results and caveats: The study identified twenty-nine CD8+ CDR3 sequences shared by patients and controls. For CD8+ Simpson's diversity, patients and controls showed no significant difference.

Patients who underwent sequencing had shown CD8+CD57+ cell expansion by flow cytometry. There were no patients without severe acquired aplastic anemia. There was no therapy given to any patient before the blood sampling took place. Many counts were recorded for this clonotype. Its antigen is not known. The V gene end was trimmed by 7 bases and the J gene end by 7 bases; junction bases not matched to a gene: 11. The CDR3 is 16 residues long. The V gene's germline CDR1 is KGHDR and CDR2 SFDVKD. TCR beta VDJ and CDR3 profiling used genomic DNA as template. TCRdb ran MiXCR on the reads and lists one entry per CDR3 protein. Among more than 150,000 distinct CDR3 sequences listed, around 50% were seen once.

The receptor's source is a human donor with aplastic anemia. The chain carries TRBV24-1 and TRBJ2-2, with TRBD1 identical over 10 bases. Sequenced input: sorted CD4+, CD8+, or CD8+CD57+ T cells (not recorded which) from PBMCs. The CDR3: CATRGPGQGNGGELFF. The CDR3 nucleotides are TGTGCCACCAGGGGACCGGGACAGGGGAACGGCGGGGAGCTGTTTTTT.